One sample yielded the 17 T cell receptor beta chains listed below, sequenced in a study of T cell responses to AZD1222 COVID-19 vaccine. Clones were sequenced by immunoSEQ multiplex PCR, and TCRdb holds only the in-frame ones, with some missing. The data contain 65,000 to 70,000 clones, roughly 82% of them singletons. Sequencing used peripheral blood, obtained on day 0 of AZD1222 vaccination. The receptors were sampled from an adult in good health.

The V and J genes are TRBV5-6 and TRBJ1-2; possible D gene TRBD1, 5 bases. Deletions cut 2 bases from V and 13 bases from J, with 12 bases between. Germline V gives CDR1 SGHDT, CDR2 YYEEEE. This CDR3 is built from 11 residues. CDR3 protein: CASSLARAVTF. CDR3 bases: TGTGCCAGCAGCTTAGCCAGGGCCGTCACCTTC. The whole variable domain, filled in from reference TRBV5-6 and TRBJ1-2, reads DAGVTQSPTHLIKTRGQQVTLRCSPKSGHDTVSWYQQALGQGPQFIFQYYEEEERQRGNFPDRFSGHQFPNYSSELNVNALLLGDSALYLCASSLARAVTFGSGTRLTVV.

V usage is TRBV9 and J usage is TRBJ2-7; no definite D call. The CDR3 is 15 amino acids. CDR1 SGDLS and CDR2 YYNGEE come from the germline V gene. The V end lost 2 bases, the J end lost 7 bases, and 19 bases lay between the germline ends. CDR3 coding DNA: TGTGCCAGCAGCGTGAGTTCTCAACCCCTCTTAGAGCAGTACTTC. Translating it yields CASSVSSQPLLEQYF.

In its sample, this clone was seen once. The chain joins TRBV7-9 to TRBJ1-1; D unresolved. V dropped 5 bases and J dropped 4 bases, with 8 bases sitting between them. The CDR3 runs to 12 residues. In germline, CDR1 is SEHNR, CDR2 FQNEAQ (reference sequence). For the CDR3, the DNA is TGTGCCAGCAGCGCCTGGACCACTGAAGCTTTCTTT. Encoded protein: CASSAWTTEAFF. The complete variable domain, with remaining parts taken from reference TRBV7-9 and TRBJ1-1, reads DTGVSQNPRHKITKRGQNVTFRCDPISEHNRLYWYRQTLGQGPEFLTYFQNEAQLEKSRLLSDRFSAERPKGSFSTLEIQRTEQGDSAMYLCASSAWTTEAFFGQGTRLTVV.

This clone was seen a single time. The chain is built from TRBV5-6 and TRBJ2-7; D is uncertain. Germline V gene lookup returns CDR1 SGHDT and CDR2 YYEEEE. The CDR3 is 12 amino acids. V lost 2 bases and J 3 bases, leaving 6 bases between the germline ends. DNA for the CDR3: TGTGCCAGCAGCTTCAACAGCTACGAGCAGTACTTC. Its translation is CASSFNSYEQYF. Full variable domain (rest looked up from reference TRBV5-6 and TRBJ2-7): DAGVTQSPTHLIKTRGQQVTLRCSPKSGHDTVSWYQQALGQGPQFIFQYYEEEERQRGNFPDRFSGHQFPNYSSELNVNALLLGDSALYLCASSFNSYEQYFGPGTRLTVT.

This chain uses TRBV3-1 (or the pseudogene TRBV3-2) with TRBJ1-1; D not resolved. Per the germline V gene, CDR1 is LGHDT and CDR2 is YNNKEL (reference sequence). The CDR3 is 14 residues long. V lost 1 base, J lost 1 base, and 7 bases lay in between. The CDR3 spells CASSQVAGNTEAFF. DNA for the CDR3: TGTGCCAGCAGCCAAGTGGCGGGGAACACTGAAGCTTTCTTT.

The chain couples TRBV3-1 (or the pseudogene TRBV3-2) to TRBJ1-3, with 7 nucleotides matching TRBD1. CDR1 is LGHDT, CDR2 YNNKEL, per germline (reference sequence). Unmatched junction bases numbered 4, after V lost 8 bases and J lost 0 bases. This CDR3 region has 14 residues. DNA for the CDR3: TGTGCCAGCTTGGGGACAGCCTCTGGAAACACCATATATTTT. This gives the protein CASLGTASGNTIYF.

The chain uses TRBV2 and TRBJ2-7; the D gene could be TRBD1 or TRBD2 (5 bases each). The CDR3 extends over 13 amino acids. Deletions cut 8 bases from V and 2 bases from J, with 13 bases between. CDR1 and CDR2 from the germline V gene are SNHLY and FYNNEI. For the CDR3, the DNA is TGTGCCAGCGCCTGGGACGGAGCCTACGAGCAGTACTTC. Translated: CASAWDGAYEQYF.

The rearrangement uses TRBV11-2 and TRBJ2-7; D possibly matches TRBD1 or TRBD2 (6 bases each). From germline, CDR1 is SGHAT and CDR2 FQNNGV. The length of the CDR3 is 12 residues. V was pared by 5 bases and J by 6 bases, with 11 bases between. CDR3 protein: CASSEQGGEQYF. In DNA, the CDR3 is TGTGCCAGCAGCGAACAGGGAGGCGAGCAGTACTTC.

This clone was recorded once. The J gene is TRBJ1-1, the V gene TRBV7-8; no clear D. Deletions cut 3 bases from V and 0 bases from J, with 14 bases between. Germline V gene lookup returns CDR1 SGHVS and CDR2 FQNEAQ. This CDR3 comprises 16 residues. CDR3 in amino acids: CASSLRAGGMNTEAFF. The CDR3 DNA sequence: TGTGCCAGCAGCTTGAGGGCGGGAGGGATGAACACTGAAGCTTTCTTT.

The chain recombines TRBV5-6 with TRBJ2-5, with 8 bases that match TRBD2. This CDR3 contains 17 residues. V dropped 2 bases and J dropped 1; count of bases not matched to a gene: 10. Per the germline V gene, CDR1 is SGHDT and CDR2 is YYEEEE. CDR3 DNA sequence: TGTGCCAGCAGCTTCCCGGACCGGGGGGGGCTCCAAGAGACCCAGTACTTC. As protein: CASSFPDRGGLQETQYF.

The gene calls are TRBV2 and TRBJ1-2; TRBD1 might be the D (6 bases). The CDR3 is 13 residues long. Trimming shortened V by 5 bases and J by 7 bases, and 14 bases separated the two germline ends. The germline CDR1 and CDR2 sequences are SNHLY and FYNNEI. This chain's CDR3 is CASSTAGESGYTF. The CDR3 coding sequence is TGTGCCAGCAGTACCGCAGGGGAGTCTGGCTACACCTTC. Based on the CDR3 plus reference TRBV2 and TRBJ1-2, the full variable domain is EPEVTQTPSHQVTQMGQEVILRCVPISNHLYFYWYRQILGQKVEFLVSFYNNEISEKSEIFDDQFSVERPDGSNFTLKIRSTKLEDSAMYFCASSTAGESGYTFGSGTRLTVV.

The rearrangement uses TRBV4-1 and TRBJ2-1; no definite D call. CDR1 MGHRA and CDR2 YSYEKL come from the germline V gene. This CDR3 contains 14 residues. V lost 0 bases and J lost 3, with 6 bases in between. The CDR3 sequence is CASSQEILYNEQFF. The CDR3 coding sequence is TGCGCCAGCAGCCAAGAGATTCTCTACAATGAGCAGTTCTTC.

The rearrangement joins TRBV4-1 to TRBJ1-2; the D is unclear. This CDR3 spans 16 amino acids. Trimming cost V 2 bases and J 2 bases, with 15 bases left between them. Looked up from germline, CDR1 is MGHRA and CDR2 is YSYEKL. CDR3 amino acids: CASSQPGRTRNYGYTF. Written as DNA, the CDR3 is TGCGCCAGCAGCCAACCCGGACGGACCCGAAACTATGGCTACACCTTC.

The chain joins TRBV19 to TRBJ1-1; TRBD1 might be the D (6 bases). Germline V gene sequence: CDR1 LNHDA, CDR2 SQIVND (reference sequence). The CDR3 is made up of 15 amino acids. V was clipped by 8 bases and J by 0 bases, with 16 bases between them. CDR3 residues: CASYTGTSMNTEAFF. The CDR3 nucleotides read TGTGCCAGTTATACCGGGACAAGTATGAACACTGAAGCTTTCTTT.

This clone was observed a single time. The rearrangement uses TRBV28 and TRBJ1-2, with 9 bases aligning to TRBD1. The germline V gene has CDR1 MDHEN and CDR2 SYDVKM. This CDR3 has 16 residues. Trimming took 6 bases from V and 1 from J; bases not matched to a gene: 9. The DNA of the CDR3 is TGTGCCAGCAGCTCCGGGACAGGGAATATTAACTATGGCTACACCTTC. Amino acid sequence: CASSSGTGNINYGYTF.

This chain joins TRBV28 and TRBJ2-2; the D gene is possibly TRBD1 (5 bases). Trimming took off 10 bases at V and 0 bases at J, with 9 bases between the two ends. This CDR3 spans 13 amino acids. CDR1 and CDR2 from the germline V gene are MDHEN and SYDVKM. CDR3 sequence (DNA): TGTGCCACCGACAGCGCGAACACCGGGGAGCTGTTTTTT. This encodes CATDSANTGELFF.

This clone has just a few counts. V gene TRBV5-4 combines with J gene TRBJ1-1; D unclear. The CDR3 contains 13 residues. Germline-derived CDR1 and CDR2 are SGHNT and YYREEE (reference sequence). The V and J ends lost 1 base and 10 bases respectively, with 14 bases between them. The CDR3 DNA sequence: TGTGCCAGCAGCTTGAATGGTGGCCTTGGAGCTTTCTTT. This codes for CASSLNGGLGAFF. Complete variable domain (other parts from reference TRBV5-4 and TRBJ1-1): ETGVTQSPTHLIKTRGQQVTLRCSSQSGHNTVSWYQQALGQGPQFIFQYYREEENGRGNFPPRFSGLQFPNYSSELNVNALELDDSALYLCASSLNGGLGAFFGQGTRLTVV.